This passage covers 18 T cell receptor beta chains from one sample sequenced in a study of blood T cell repertoires in COVID-19. Data came from immunoSEQ multiplex PCR; TCRdb stores just in-frame clones and leaves some out. The sample holds about 250,000 clones; roughly 86% are singletons and the top ten take just over 2.5%. The specimen sequenced was PBMCs or T cells enriched from blood (not recorded which). The receptors derive from a woman aged 25-40 years with acute COVID-19.

The chain uses TRBV19 and TRBJ1-2, with 9 bases fitting TRBD1. The CDR3 spans 15 residues. After removal of 6 bases from V and 3 bases from J, the junction contained 8 bases not matched to a gene. The germline V gene encodes CDR1 LNHDA and CDR2 SQIVND (reference sequence). CDR3 DNA sequence: TGTGCCAGTAGGGTCTCGGGACAGGGTTACTATGGCTACACCTTC. It yields the protein CASRVSGQGYYGYTF.

The chain uses TRBV4-1 and TRBJ1-1; 10 bases agree with TRBD1. The CDR3 has 18 amino acids. CDR1 is MGHRA, CDR2 YSYEKL, per germline. Losses at the gene ends were 1 base for V and 10 bases for J; bases not matched to a gene: 18. CDR3 region: CASSQADYRRTGGLRAFF. CDR3 sequence (DNA): TGCGCCAGCAGCCAAGCTGACTATCGAAGGACAGGGGGATTACGAGCTTTCTTT.

The chain couples TRBV7-6 to TRBJ2-2; the D gene is possibly TRBD2 (6 bases). The germline CDR1 and CDR2 sequences are SGHVS and FNYEAQ. This CDR3 spans 15 amino acids. Trimming removed 5 bases from V and 7 bases from J, with 17 bases in between. The CDR3 loop is CASSPVGGEVGELFF. CDR3 DNA sequence: TGTGCCAGCAGCCCCGTGGGCGGGGAGGTCGGGGAGCTGTTTTTT.

V is TRBV3-1 (or the pseudogene TRBV3-2) and J is TRBJ2-1, with TRBD1 identical over 7 bases. The V segment lost 3 bases and the J segment 9 bases; nucleotides outside the gene matches: 2. Germline V gene lookup returns CDR1 LGHDT and CDR2 YNNKEL (reference sequence). This CDR3 region has 12 residues. CDR3: CASSHNRGEQFF. Here the CDR3 DNA reads TGTGCCAGCAGCCACAACAGGGGTGAGCAGTTCTTC.

This chain links TRBV10-3 with TRBJ1-2, with D perhaps TRBD1 (6 bases). CDR1 and CDR2 (germline): ENHRY, SYGVKD. This CDR3 is 13 amino acids long. V was pared by 3 bases and J by 3 bases, with 8 bases between. CDR3 sequence: CAISDYRDYGYTF. The CDR3 DNA reads TGTGCCATCAGTGACTACAGGGACTATGGCTACACCTTC.

The chain links TRBV6-2 or TRBV6-3 to TRBJ1-5; no definite D call. CDR3 size: 13 residues. The V end was cut by 0 bases, the J end by 3 bases, with 3 bases between. Germline CDR1 reads MNHEY; CDR2 reads SVGEGT. The CDR3 nucleotides are TGTGCCAGCAGTTACTCCCACAATCAGCCCCAGCATTTT. The encoded protein is CASSYSHNQPQHF.

The chain combines TRBV27 with TRBJ1-1; TRBD1 aligns across 7 bases. The junction had 3 bases not matched to a gene; V was cut back by 7 bases and J by 1 base. The CDR3 totals 13 residues. Germline CDR1 reads MNHEY; CDR2 reads SMNVEV (reference sequence). The CDR3 spells CASKRQGNTEAFF. CDR3 in DNA: TGTGCCAGCAAGAGACAGGGGAACACTGAAGCTTTCTTT.

The CDR3 sequence: CASSSELLCAEAFF. The DNA for the CDR3 is TGTGCCAGCAGCTCCGAACTTCTGTGCGCTGAAGCTTTCTTT. The J gene is TRBJ1-1, the V gene TRBV7-4; D is undetermined. The V end lost 4 bases, the J end lost 6 bases, and 15 bases lay between the germline ends. The CDR3 totals 14 residues. Germline V gives CDR1 SGHVT, CDR2 SQSDAQ.

This clone has just one count. The V call is TRBV5-4, the J call TRBJ2-1; 7 bases agree with TRBD2. The CDR3 runs to 16 residues. After removal of 4 bases from V and 4 bases from J, the junction contained 11 bases not matched to a gene. Germline V gene sequence: CDR1 SGHNT, CDR2 YYREEE (reference sequence). As DNA, the CDR3 is TGTGCCAGCAGCCCTAATTCCGGACTAGGGTACAATGAGCAGTTCTTC. Protein: CASSPNSGLGYNEQFF.

CDR3 amino acids: CAWCRQGTSYEQYF. The CDR3 region has the DNA TGTGCCTGGTGTAGACAGGGGACCTCCTACGAGCAGTACTTC. V and J are TRBV30 and TRBJ2-7, with 8 bases aligning to TRBD1. CDR1 and CDR2 (germline): GTSNPN, SVGIG (reference sequence). The trim removed 5 bases at V and 0 bases at J, leaving 6 bases unmatched. This CDR3 contains 14 residues.

The chain recombines TRBV30 with TRBJ1-5; D is unclear. Trimming stripped 3 bases from V and 7 bases from J, with 13 bases between. The CDR3 has 13 residues. The germline V gene encodes CDR1 GTSNPN and CDR2 SVGIG (reference sequence). The CDR3 DNA follows: TGTGCCTGGAGGACCGGGTCATTCCAGCCCCAGCATTTT. It yields the protein CAWRTGSFQPQHF.

V usage is TRBV15 and J usage is TRBJ2-7; perhaps TRBD1 as D (6 bases). The CDR3 runs 14 residues. Looked up from germline, CDR1 is LNHNV and CDR2 is YYDKDF (reference sequence). Trimming shortened V by 3 bases and J by 3 bases, and 12 bases separated the two germline ends. The CDR3 DNA sequence: TGTGCCACCAGCAGCTTACGGGACAACTACGAGCAGTACTTC. As protein: CATSSLRDNYEQYF.

This clone appeared a single time. The gene calls are TRBV5-1 and TRBJ1-1; 7 bases are shared with TRBD1. The CDR3 has 15 amino acids. V lost 1 base to trimming and J lost 6 bases; unmatched junction nucleotides: 9. Looked up from germline, CDR1 is SGHRS and CDR2 is YFSETQ. As DNA, the CDR3 is TGCGCCAGCAGCTTGACGACAGGGTTAGTCGCTGAAGCTTTCTTT. Protein sequence: CASSLTTGLVAEAFF.

J is TRBJ1-1 and V is TRBV15; D unclear. In germline, CDR1 is LNHNV, CDR2 YYDKDF (reference sequence). CDR3 size: 16 residues. V lost 0 bases, J lost 0 bases, and 11 bases lay in between. CDR3 nucleotides: TGTGCCACCAGCAGAGATGGTGGCAGGTTGAACACTGAAGCTTTCTTT. Translation: CATSRDGGRLNTEAFF.

The CDR3 sequence is CSVSTGTGIWGYTF. The CDR3 DNA sequence: TGCAGCGTGAGCACCGGGACAGGGATTTGGGGCTACACCTTC. The genes are TRBV29-1 and TRBJ1-2; 9 bases match TRBD1. Trimming removed 6 bases from V and 8 bases from J; junction bases left unmatched: 13. The CDR3 is 14 amino acids. Germline lookup yields CDR1 SQVTM and CDR2 ANQGSEA.

The chain joins TRBV7-9 to TRBJ1-2; tentative D call: TRBD1 (6 bases). Trimming removed 3 bases from V and 2 bases from J, with 10 bases in between. The CDR3 consists of 14 residues. CDR1 and CDR2 (germline): SEHNR, FQNEAQ (reference sequence). In DNA form, the CDR3 reads TGTGCCAGCAGCTTCCGGGGGGCAAACTATGGCTACACCTTC. Residues: CASSFRGANYGYTF.

This clone was seen just once. This chain connects TRBV24-1 to TRBJ1-1; 8 bases are a match to TRBD1. Germline V gives CDR1 KGHDR, CDR2 SFDVKD. The CDR3 covers 15 residues. The ends lost 6 bases at V and 6 bases at J; junction bases unmatched: 11. CDR3 region: CATSPVPRGPSEAFF. The CDR3 DNA is TGTGCCACCAGTCCCGTCCCCAGGGGGCCCTCTGAAGCTTTCTTT.

This sequence joins TRBV5-1 and TRBJ2-1; perhaps TRBD1 as D (5 bases). Trimming stripped 0 bases from V and 5 bases from J, with 9 bases between. There are 14 residues in the CDR3. Germline assignment: CDR1 SGHRS and CDR2 YFSETQ. The chain's CDR3 is CASSLGPGNNEQFF. CDR3 coding DNA: TGCGCCAGCAGCTTGGGGCCAGGGAACAATGAGCAGTTCTTC.